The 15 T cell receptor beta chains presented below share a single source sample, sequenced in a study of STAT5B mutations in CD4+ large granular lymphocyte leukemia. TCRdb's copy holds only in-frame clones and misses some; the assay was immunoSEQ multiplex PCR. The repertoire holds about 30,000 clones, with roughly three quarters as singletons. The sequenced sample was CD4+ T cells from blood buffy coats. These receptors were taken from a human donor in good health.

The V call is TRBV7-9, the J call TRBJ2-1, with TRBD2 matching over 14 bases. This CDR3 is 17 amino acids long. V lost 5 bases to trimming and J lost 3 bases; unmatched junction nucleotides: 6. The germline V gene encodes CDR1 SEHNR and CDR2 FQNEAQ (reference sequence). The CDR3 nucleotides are TGTGCCAGCAGCCCGGGACTAGCGGGAGAAGACTACAATGAGCAGTTCTTC. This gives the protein CASSPGLAGEDYNEQFF.

CDR3 coding DNA: TGCGCCAGCAGCCAAGAAGCCGGGAATGAGCAGTTCTTC. Its protein is CASSQEAGNEQFF. V usage is TRBV4-1 and J usage is TRBJ2-1; D ambiguous. Germline V lookup: CDR1 MGHRA, CDR2 YSYEKL. The CDR3 is 13 amino acids. V lost 0 bases and J lost 7, with 7 bases in between.

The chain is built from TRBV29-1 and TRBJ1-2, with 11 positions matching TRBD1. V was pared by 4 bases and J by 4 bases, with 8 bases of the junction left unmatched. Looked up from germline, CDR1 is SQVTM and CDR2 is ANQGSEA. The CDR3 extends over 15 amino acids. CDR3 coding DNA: TGCAGCGTTGGGGGACAGGGGGGGGTTCGCTATGGCTACACCTTC. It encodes CSVGGQGGVRYGYTF.

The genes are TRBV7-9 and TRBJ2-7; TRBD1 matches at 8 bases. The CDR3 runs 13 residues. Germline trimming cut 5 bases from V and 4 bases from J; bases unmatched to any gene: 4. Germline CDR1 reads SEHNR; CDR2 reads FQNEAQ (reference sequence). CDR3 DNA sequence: TGTGCCAGCAGCACCGGGACAGGTTACGAGCAGTACTTC. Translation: CASSTGTGYEQYF.

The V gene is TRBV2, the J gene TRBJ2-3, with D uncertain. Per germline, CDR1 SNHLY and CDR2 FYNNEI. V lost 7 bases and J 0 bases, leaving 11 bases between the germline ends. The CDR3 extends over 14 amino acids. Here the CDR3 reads CASKQLSSTDTQYF. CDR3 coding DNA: TGTGCCAGCAAGCAGCTGTCGAGCACAGATACGCAGTATTTT.

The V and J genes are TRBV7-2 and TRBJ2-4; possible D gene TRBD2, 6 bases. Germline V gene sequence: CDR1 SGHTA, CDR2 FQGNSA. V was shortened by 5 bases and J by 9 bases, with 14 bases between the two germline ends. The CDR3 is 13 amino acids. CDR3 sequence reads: CASSPERRGIQYF. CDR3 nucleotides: TGTGCCAGCAGCCCCGAGCGGAGGGGCATTCAGTACTTC.

CDR3 in DNA: TGTGCCAGCAGTTCAAGGGGTGTGGGGGAGACCCAGTACTTC. This encodes CASSSRGVGETQYF. V is TRBV27 and J is TRBJ2-5; possibly TRBD1 for D (5 bases). Trimming removed 4 bases from V and 5 bases from J, with 14 bases in between. Per germline, CDR1 MNHEY and CDR2 SMNVEV (reference sequence). CDR3 length: 14 residues.

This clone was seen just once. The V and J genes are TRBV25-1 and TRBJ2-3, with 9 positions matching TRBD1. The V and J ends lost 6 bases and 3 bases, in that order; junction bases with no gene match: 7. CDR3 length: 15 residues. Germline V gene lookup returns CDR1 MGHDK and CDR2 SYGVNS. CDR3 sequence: CASSFGDRVTDTQYF. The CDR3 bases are TGTGCCAGCAGCTTTGGGGACAGGGTAACAGATACGCAGTATTTT.

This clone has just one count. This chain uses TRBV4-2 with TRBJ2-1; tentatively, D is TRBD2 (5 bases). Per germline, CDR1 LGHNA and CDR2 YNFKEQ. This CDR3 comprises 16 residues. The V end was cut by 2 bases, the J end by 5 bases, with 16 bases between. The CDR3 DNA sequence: TGTGCCAGCAGCCAATACCCCTCGCCGGGGAACAATGAGCAGTTCTTC. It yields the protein CASSQYPSPGNNEQFF.

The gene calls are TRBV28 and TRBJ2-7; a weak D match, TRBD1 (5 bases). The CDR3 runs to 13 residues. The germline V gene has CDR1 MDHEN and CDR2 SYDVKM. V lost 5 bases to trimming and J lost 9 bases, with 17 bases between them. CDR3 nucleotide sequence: TGTGCCAGCAGTAATCCCCTAGGGGCAGTGCAGTACTTC. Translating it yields CASSNPLGAVQYF.

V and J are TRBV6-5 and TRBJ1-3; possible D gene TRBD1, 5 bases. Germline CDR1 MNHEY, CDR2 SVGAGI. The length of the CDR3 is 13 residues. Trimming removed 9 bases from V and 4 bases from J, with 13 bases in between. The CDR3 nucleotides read TGTGCCAGTCGGGGGGTTCTAGGAAACACCATATATTTT. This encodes CASRGVLGNTIYF.

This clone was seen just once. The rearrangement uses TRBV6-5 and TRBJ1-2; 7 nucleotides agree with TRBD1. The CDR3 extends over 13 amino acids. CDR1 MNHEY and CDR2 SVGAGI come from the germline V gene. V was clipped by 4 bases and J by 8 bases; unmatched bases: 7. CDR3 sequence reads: CASSLRGRGGYTF. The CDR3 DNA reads TGTGCCAGCAGTTTGAGGGGGCGGGGGGGCTACACCTTC.

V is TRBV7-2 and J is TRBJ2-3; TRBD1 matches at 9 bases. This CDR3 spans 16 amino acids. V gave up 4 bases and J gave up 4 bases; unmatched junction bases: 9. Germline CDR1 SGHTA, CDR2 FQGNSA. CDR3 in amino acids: CASSSGQGQRADTQYF. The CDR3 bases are TGTGCCAGCAGCTCGGGACAGGGCCAACGGGCAGATACGCAGTATTTT.

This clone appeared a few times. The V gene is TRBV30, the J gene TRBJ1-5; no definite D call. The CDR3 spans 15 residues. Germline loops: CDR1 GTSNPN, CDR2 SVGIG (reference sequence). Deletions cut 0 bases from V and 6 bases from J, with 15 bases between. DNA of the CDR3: TGTGCCTGGAGTGTAAGGGCAGGAGGTAGTCAGCCCCAGCATTTT. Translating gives CAWSVRAGGSQPQHF.

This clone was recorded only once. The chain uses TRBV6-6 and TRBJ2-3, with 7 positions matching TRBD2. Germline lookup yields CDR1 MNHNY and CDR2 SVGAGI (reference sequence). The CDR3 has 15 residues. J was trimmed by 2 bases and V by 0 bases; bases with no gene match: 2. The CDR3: CASSYSRGNTDTQYF. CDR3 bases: TGTGCCAGCAGTTACTCGCGGGGGAACACAGATACGCAGTATTTT.